This section outlines one T cell receptor (beta chain) sequence together with its context. What it recognizes is unknown. The data were obtained in a study of T cell responses to AZD1222 COVID-19 vaccine. The study, taken as a whole, reports: Clonal diversity was possibly underestimated; the donors were predominantly white British and more often female. Only 5 or 6 people who got AZD1222 tested seropositive at baseline. An increase in Spike-specific TCR breadth and depth was observed after two AZD1222 doses.

Measured with immunoSEQ multiplex PCR; TCRdb has only the in-frame clones, and not every one. The data show more than 85,000 clones, approximately 91% seen once. The CDR3 runs to 17 residues. V dropped 2 bases and J dropped 6; count of bases not matched to a gene: 10. Germline V gene sequence: CDR1 SEHNR, CDR2 FQNEAQ (reference sequence). This material consisted of peripheral blood, taken on day 0 of AZD1222 vaccination. This chain joins TRBV7-9 and TRBJ1-3; 10 nucleotides match TRBD1. The TCR originated in an adult in good health. The CDR3 nucleotides read TGTGCCAGCAGCTTATCCGTCGGCGGGACAGGGGAAAACACCATATATTTT. Translating gives CASSLSVGGTGENTIYF.